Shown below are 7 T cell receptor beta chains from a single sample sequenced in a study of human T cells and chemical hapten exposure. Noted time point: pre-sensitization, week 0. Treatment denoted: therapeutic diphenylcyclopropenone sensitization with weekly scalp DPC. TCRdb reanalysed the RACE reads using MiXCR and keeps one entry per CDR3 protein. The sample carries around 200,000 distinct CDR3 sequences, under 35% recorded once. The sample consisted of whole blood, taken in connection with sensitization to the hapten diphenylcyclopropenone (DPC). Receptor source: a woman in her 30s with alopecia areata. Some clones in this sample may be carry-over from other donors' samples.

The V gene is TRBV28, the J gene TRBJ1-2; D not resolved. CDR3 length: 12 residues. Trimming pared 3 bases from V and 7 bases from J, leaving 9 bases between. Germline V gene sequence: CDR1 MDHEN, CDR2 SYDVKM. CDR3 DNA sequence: TGTGCCAGCAGTTTGGGGTACACTGGCTACACCTTC. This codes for CASSLGYTGYTF.

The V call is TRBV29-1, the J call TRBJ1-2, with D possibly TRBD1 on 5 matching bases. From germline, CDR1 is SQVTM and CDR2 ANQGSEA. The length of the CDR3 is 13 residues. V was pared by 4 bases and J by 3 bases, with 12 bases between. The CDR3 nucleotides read TGCAGCGTTGGGATAGGGGTCGACTATGGCTACACCTTC. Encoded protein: CSVGIGVDYGYTF.

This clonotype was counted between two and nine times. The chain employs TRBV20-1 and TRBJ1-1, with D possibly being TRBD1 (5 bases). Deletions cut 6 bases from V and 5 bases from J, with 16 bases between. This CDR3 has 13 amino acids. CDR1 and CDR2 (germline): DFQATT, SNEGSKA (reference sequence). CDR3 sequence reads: CSAKDFSGTEAFF. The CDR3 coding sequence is TGCAGTGCCAAGGACTTCTCAGGGACTGAAGCTTTCTTT.

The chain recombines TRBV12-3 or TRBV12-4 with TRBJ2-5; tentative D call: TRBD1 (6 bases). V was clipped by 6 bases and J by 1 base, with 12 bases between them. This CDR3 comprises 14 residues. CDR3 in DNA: TGTGCCAGCAGAGTGGACAGTACCCAAGAGACCCAGTACTTC. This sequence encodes CASRVDSTQETQYF.

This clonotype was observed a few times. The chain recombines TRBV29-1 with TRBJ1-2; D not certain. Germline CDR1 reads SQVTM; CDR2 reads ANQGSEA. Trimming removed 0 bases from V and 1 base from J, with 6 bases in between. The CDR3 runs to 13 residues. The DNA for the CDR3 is TGCAGCGTTGAAGATGGGAGTAACTATGGCTACACCTTC. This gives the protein CSVEDGSNYGYTF.

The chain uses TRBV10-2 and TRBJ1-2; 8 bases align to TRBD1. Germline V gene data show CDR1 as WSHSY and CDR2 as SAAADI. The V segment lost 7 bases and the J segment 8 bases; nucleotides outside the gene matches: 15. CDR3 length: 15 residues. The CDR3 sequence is CASMDPDREMYGYTF. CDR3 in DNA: TGCGCCAGCATGGACCCGGACAGGGAGATGTACGGCTACACCTTC.

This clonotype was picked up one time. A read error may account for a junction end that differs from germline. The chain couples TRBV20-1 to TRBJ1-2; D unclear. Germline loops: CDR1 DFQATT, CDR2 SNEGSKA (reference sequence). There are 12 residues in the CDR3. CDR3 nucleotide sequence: TGCAGTGCTAGAGATCGGGGTGGTGGCTACATCTTC. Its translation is CSARDRGGGYIF.